This record covers a single T cell receptor (beta chain). The antigen it recognizes is unknown. No much larger clone exists at a distance of one base, and base qualities are not known. The library was obtained by RT-PCR. Sequencing used an Illumina HiSeq 2500. In-frame beta chains were kept once TCRdb had trimmed the public reads at Q25 with fastp and called clones with MiXCR. CDR3 protein duplicates are merged, each entry listing the most common genes and DNA. The sample records almost 250,000 distinct CDR3 sequences, 10% to 15% of which are singletons. Of the sample, 7.5% to 10% is held by the ten largest clones. V and J lose 5 bases and 1 base, and a span of 12 bases separates them. Counted from cysteine to phenylalanine, this CDR3 has 15 amino acids. Kept here is only the CDR3 DNA, which spans 45 bases and is read in frame from base 1. The germline V gene supplies CDR1 MGHRA and CDR2 YSYEKL. This sample was included in a study of response to subunit inactivated influenza vaccine (dated by TCRdb to between 2018 and 2020). Notes on the research overall: To follow how T cells responded to a trivalent subunit inactivated influenza vaccine, the researchers relied on deep quantitative profiling of the T cell receptor repertoire. General findings and caveats noted by the study authors: The authors proposed that each seasonal influenza vaccination may bring in only a limited number of new T cells.

The receptor comes from a man aged 45-65 years who received an inactivated influenza vaccine. Donor details come from another sample of the same person, matched by shared clones. Sample: non-naive T cells sorted from PBMCs, taken 14 days before vaccination. The cell subset or site tag for this specimen amounts to: memory T cell fraction. The rearranged chain carries TRBV4-1 and TRBJ1-5; the D gene cannot be named for sure. The sequence in DNA is TGCGCCAGCAGCTGGACCGGGTTGAGCAATCAGCCCCAGCATTTT. The translation is CASSWTGLSNQPQHF.